The 31 T cell receptor beta chains presented below share a single source sample, sequenced in a study of OX40 agonist ivuxolimab in advanced cancers. The assay was immunoSEQ multiplex PCR, and TCRdb's table has in-frame clones only and misses some. Among 81,000 or so clones listed, 70% to 90% were seen once. The sequencing used CD4+ or CD8+ T cells sorted from blood, collected in a trial of the OX40 agonist ivuxolimab. These receptors were taken from an adult with an advanced solid tumor such as melanoma, head and neck, liver or kidney cancer.

The CDR3 DNA follows: TGTGCCAGCAGCGCGGGGACAGGGCGCTCCTACAATGAGCAGTTCTTC. Protein: CASSAGTGRSYNEQFF. This chain connects TRBV9 to TRBJ2-1; TRBD1 aligns across 9 bases. The CDR3 spans 16 residues. Unmatched junction bases numbered 4, after V lost 3 bases and J lost 0 bases. Germline CDR1 is SGDLS and CDR2 is YYNGEE.

This chain uses TRBV5-1 with TRBJ2-7, with TRBD1 matching over 8 bases. Unmatched junction bases numbered 1, after V lost 0 bases and J lost 5 bases. The CDR3 is 13 residues long. Germline V gives CDR1 SGHRS, CDR2 YFSETQ. The CDR3 nucleotides are TGCGCCAGCAGCTTGGAACAGGGGGACGAGCAGTACTTC. Its translation is CASSLEQGDEQYF.

V is TRBV5-1 and J is TRBJ2-2, with D possibly being TRBD2 (5 bases). Germline loops: CDR1 SGHRS, CDR2 YFSETQ. CDR3 length equals 14 residues. The V gene lost 5 bases and the J gene lost 2 bases, with 10 bases spanning the gap. The CDR3 protein is CASSNGENTGELFF. The CDR3 coding sequence is TGCGCCAGCAGTAACGGGGAAAACACCGGGGAGCTGTTTTTT. The variable domain in full, with the rest retrieved from reference TRBV5-1 and TRBJ2-2, is KAGVTQTPRYLIKTRGQQVTLSCSPISGHRSVSWYQQTPGQGLQFLFEYFSETQRNKGNFPGRFSGRQFSNSRSEMNVSTLELGDSALYLCASSNGENTGELFFGEGSRLTVL.

The chain links TRBV28 to TRBJ1-1, with D perhaps matching TRBD1 (6 bases). Trimming cost V 4 bases and J 3 bases, with 12 bases left between them. CDR3 length: 14 amino acids. In germline, CDR1 is MDHEN, CDR2 SYDVKM. The CDR3 here is CASSSRTVYTEAFF. DNA for the CDR3: TGTGCCAGCAGTTCCAGGACAGTGTACACTGAAGCTTTCTTT.

Regarding this clone: The junction differs from germline at one of its ends, possibly a read error. The chain joins TRBV2 to TRBJ2-2; D perhaps matches TRBD1 (6 bases). The CDR3 runs 13 residues. Germline lookup yields CDR1 SNHLY and CDR2 FYNNEI. Here the CDR3 DNA reads TGTGCCAGCAGTGAAGAACAGGGCGGGCAGCTGTTTTTT. It encodes CASSEEQGGQLFF. Based on the CDR3 plus reference TRBV2 and TRBJ2-2, the full variable domain is EPEVTQTPSHQVTQMGQEVILRCVPISNHLYFYWYRQILGQKVEFLVSFYNNEISEKSEIFDDQFSVERPDGSNFTLKIRSTKLEDSAMYFCASSEEQGGQLFFGEGSRLTVL.

This sequence joins TRBV4-1 and TRBJ1-4; D is uncertain. Trimming took off 0 bases at V and 8 bases at J, with 19 bases between the two ends. The CDR3 loop spans 17 amino acids. The germline V gene encodes CDR1 MGHRA and CDR2 YSYEKL. The CDR3: CASSQEARPFGYEKLFF. The CDR3 DNA reads as TGCGCCAGCAGCCAAGAGGCCAGGCCGTTTGGTTACGAAAAACTGTTTTTT.

The chain has TRBV5-4 and TRBJ1-1; no clear D gene. Trimming removed 1 base from V and 8 bases from J, with 9 bases in between. The CDR3 is 12 amino acids. The germline V gene encodes CDR1 SGHNT and CDR2 YYREEE (reference sequence). The CDR3 region has the DNA TGTGCCAGCAGCTTGCAAGGGCAGGAAGCTTTCTTT. It translates to CASSLQGQEAFF.

This chain joins TRBV5-4 and TRBJ2-2, with D perhaps TRBD1 (6 bases). CDR1 SGHNT and CDR2 YYREEE come from the germline V gene (reference sequence). The V end was cut by 4 bases, the J end by 7 bases, with 20 bases between. The CDR3 covers 16 residues. CDR3 residues: CASSGSGASRSGELFF. In DNA form, the CDR3 reads TGTGCCAGCAGCGGGTCAGGGGCCTCCCGGAGCGGGGAGCTGTTTTTT.

This clone turned up a few times. The rearrangement links TRBV29-1 to TRBJ2-7; TRBD2 aligns across 7 bases. The V gene's germline CDR1 is SQVTM and CDR2 ANQGSEA. The CDR3 is 17 residues long. V lost 5 bases and J lost 3; bases outside the gene matches: 19. The DNA for the CDR3 is TGCAGCGTTCTTTTAGTCCCTTCGGTGGGGGGGGGCTACGAGCAGTACTTC. It translates to CSVLLVPSVGGGYEQYF.

This clone was seen a handful of times. J is TRBJ2-3 and V is TRBV5-1, with 9 bases identical to TRBD1. Per the germline V gene, CDR1 is SGHRS and CDR2 is YFSETQ. The CDR3 is made up of 15 amino acids. Germline trimming cut 4 bases from V and 3 bases from J; bases unmatched to any gene: 6. Here the CDR3 DNA reads TGCGCCAGCAGCCGGCGGACAGGGGAGACAGATACGCAGTATTTT. Translating it yields CASSRRTGETDTQYF.

The chain joins TRBV4-3 to TRBJ2-1; tentatively, D is TRBD1 (6 bases). Trimming stripped 0 bases from V and 3 bases from J, with 15 bases between. The CDR3 loop spans 17 amino acids. CDR1 is LGHNA and CDR2 is YSLEER in the germline V gene. The CDR3 DNA sequence: TGCGCCAGCAGCCAAGACCTCCGGGACAATGACTACAATGAGCAGTTCTTC. Translating gives CASSQDLRDNDYNEQFF.

In DNA, the CDR3 is TGTGCCAGCAGCCCCCCCAATCAGCCCCAGCATTTT. It codes for CASSPPNQPQHF. V gene TRBV28 combines with J gene TRBJ1-5, with D hard to call. This CDR3 spans 12 amino acids. The V and J ends lost 6 bases and 3 bases respectively, with 6 bases between them. Looked up from germline, CDR1 is MDHEN and CDR2 is SYDVKM.

V and J are TRBV7-2 and TRBJ2-5; D remains ambiguous. Looked up from germline, CDR1 is SGHTA and CDR2 is FQGNSA. V was pared by 5 bases and J by 2 bases, with 6 bases between. The CDR3 totals 12 residues. In DNA form, the CDR3 reads TGTGCCAGCAGCCGCTCGCAAGAGACCCAGTACTTC. Its translation is CASSRSQETQYF.

J is TRBJ2-5 and V is TRBV5-6; D possibly matches TRBD1 or TRBD2 (5 bases each). There are 15 residues in the CDR3. Germline CDR1 reads SGHDT; CDR2 reads YYEEEE. The ends were cut back, 1 base at V and 1 base at J, with 11 bases in the middle. CDR3 protein: CASSLLSGGQETQYF. The CDR3, as DNA: TGTGCCAGCAGCTTGTTGAGTGGGGGCCAAGAGACCCAGTACTTC.

The chain carries TRBV7-2 and TRBJ2-3; unclear D gene. V dropped 4 bases and J dropped 4 bases, with 6 bases sitting between them. The CDR3 loop spans 12 amino acids. Germline-derived CDR1 and CDR2 are SGHTA and FQGNSA. CDR3 bases: TGTGCCAGCAGCTCCGGAGCAGATACGCAGTATTTT. It specifies CASSSGADTQYF. Complete variable domain (other parts from reference TRBV7-2 and TRBJ2-3): GAGVSQSPSNKVTEKGKDVELRCDPISGHTALYWYRQSLGQGLEFLIYFQGNSAPDKSGLPSDRFSAERTGGSVSTLTIQRTQQEDSAVYLCASSSGADTQYFGPGTRLTVL.

The chain uses TRBV7-8 and TRBJ1-2; no clear D. The CDR3 loop spans 12 amino acids. Trimming left V 1 base short and J 6 bases short, with 6 bases between. Germline CDR1 reads SGHVS; CDR2 reads FQNEAQ. Here the CDR3 reads CASSLGGDGYTF. Here the CDR3 DNA reads TGTGCCAGCAGCTTAGGTGGGGATGGCTACACCTTC.

The rearrangement uses TRBV27 and TRBJ2-5; 9 bases align to TRBD1. Germline V lookup: CDR1 MNHEY, CDR2 SMNVEV (reference sequence). The CDR3 is 15 residues long. Losses at the gene ends were 6 bases for V and 5 bases for J; bases not matched to a gene: 10. The CDR3 DNA reads TGTGCCAGCAGCTCCGGGACAGGGTTGGCCGAGACCCAGTACTTC. This encodes CASSSGTGLAETQYF.

The rearrangement uses TRBV6-5 and TRBJ1-1, with D possibly being TRBD1 (5 bases). The germline V and J ends were trimmed by 2 bases and 5 bases, with 9 bases remaining between them. CDR1 and CDR2 from the germline V gene are MNHEY and SVGAGI. The CDR3 has 13 residues. CDR3 amino acids: CASSYGQNTEAFF. In DNA form, the CDR3 reads TGTGCCAGCAGTTACGGACAAAATACTGAAGCTTTCTTT.

This rearrangement joins TRBV2 to TRBJ1-1; no clear D gene. The CDR3 consists of 15 residues. Trimming shortened V by 3 bases and J by 1 base, and 12 bases separated the two germline ends. The germline V gene has CDR1 SNHLY and CDR2 FYNNEI. CDR3 amino acids: CASSESGVQNTEAFF. CDR3 bases: TGTGCCAGCAGTGAGAGCGGGGTACAGAACACTGAAGCTTTCTTT.

The chain recombines TRBV18 with TRBJ1-3; 7 positions match TRBD1. CDR1 is KGHSH and CDR2 is LQKENI in the germline V gene. The CDR3 totals 16 residues. V lost 0 bases, J lost 1 base, and 3 bases stayed unmatched. CDR3 bases: TGTGCCAGCTCACCACCAGACAGGGTATCTGGAAACACCATATATTTT. This gives the protein CASSPPDRVSGNTIYF.

V is TRBV28 and J is TRBJ1-5; 7 bases are shared with TRBD1. This CDR3 comprises 18 residues. V lost 3 bases and J lost 0; bases outside the gene matches: 11. Germline CDR1 is MDHEN and CDR2 is SYDVKM. CDR3 amino acids: CASSFWDSQLYSNQPQHF. The CDR3 DNA reads as TGTGCCAGCAGTTTTTGGGACAGCCAGCTTTATAGCAATCAGCCCCAGCATTTT.

The rearrangement links TRBV6-5 to TRBJ1-3; 9 nucleotides align to TRBD1. The CDR3 loop spans 14 amino acids. CDR1 is MNHEY and CDR2 is SVGAGI in the germline V gene. For the CDR3, the DNA is TGTGCTACCATGCGGGACAGGGATGGAAACACCATATATTTT. Translated: CATMRDRDGNTIYF.

The CDR3 region is CATSLGVGVNSPLHF. CDR3 sequence (DNA): TGTGCCACCAGTCTTGGGGTAGGGGTAAATTCACCCCTCCACTTT. The rearrangement uses TRBV15 and TRBJ1-6, with a tentative D call TRBD1 (5 bases). Trimming cost V 6 bases and J 7 bases, with 16 bases left between them. The CDR3 has 15 amino acids. The V gene's germline CDR1 is LNHNV and CDR2 YYDKDF (reference sequence). Using reference TRBV15 and TRBJ1-6 for the parts outside the CDR3, the full variable domain is DAMVIQNPRYQVTQFGKPVTLSCSQTLNHNVMYWYQQKSSQAPKLLFHYYDKDFNNEADTPDNFQSRRPNTSFCFLDIRSPGLGDTAMYLCATSLGVGVNSPLHFGNGTRLTVT.

The chain employs TRBV6-6 and TRBJ1-1; D is ambiguous. Germline lookup yields CDR1 MNHNY and CDR2 SVGAGI (reference sequence). The CDR3 is 11 amino acids. V lost 6 bases to trimming and J lost 1 base, with 3 bases between them. The CDR3 sequence is CASSKNTEAFF. The CDR3 region has the DNA TGTGCCAGCAGCAAGAACACTGAAGCTTTCTTT.

V is TRBV6-1 and J is TRBJ2-3; TRBD1 agrees at 7 bases. CDR3 length equals 14 residues. The V segment lost 9 bases and the J segment 4 bases; nucleotides outside the gene matches: 10. Germline values: CDR1 MNHNS, CDR2 SASEGT. In DNA, the CDR3 is TGTGCCAGTATCCAGAAGGACAGGTCAGATACGCAGTATTTT. The encoded protein is CASIQKDRSDTQYF.

This clone has a handful of counts. The chain carries TRBV12-5 and TRBJ2-1; D remains ambiguous. Germline CDR1 is LGHNT and CDR2 is FRNRAP. The CDR3 spans 14 residues. Trimming pared 7 bases from V and 6 bases from J, leaving 16 bases between. The CDR3 protein is CASAPHRRGNEQFF. The CDR3 DNA sequence: TGTGCTAGTGCCCCCCACCGCCGTGGCAATGAGCAGTTCTTC. Full variable domain (remainder filled in from reference TRBV12-5 and TRBJ2-1): DARVTQTPRHKVTEMGQEVTMRCQPILGHNTVFWYRQTMMQGLELLAYFRNRAPLDDSGMPKDRFSAEMPDATLATLKIQPSEPRDSAVYFCASAPHRRGNEQFFGPGTRLTVL.

The chain links TRBV7-2 to TRBJ1-6; tentative D call: TRBD1 (5 bases). The V gene's germline CDR1 is SGHTA and CDR2 FQGNSA. The CDR3 runs 16 residues. The V end lost 0 bases, the J end lost 5 bases, and 11 bases lay between the germline ends. The CDR3 nucleotides read TGTGCCAGCAGCTTAGCAAGGGGACGGGATAATTCACCCCTCCACTTT. This gives the protein CASSLARGRDNSPLHF. The variable domain in full, with the rest retrieved from reference TRBV7-2 and TRBJ1-6, is GAGVSQSPSNKVTEKGKDVELRCDPISGHTALYWYRQSLGQGLEFLIYFQGNSAPDKSGLPSDRFSAERTGGSVSTLTIQRTQQEDSAVYLCASSLARGRDNSPLHFGNGTRLTVT.

Points on this clone: The conserved closing phenylalanine or tryptophan is absent in this CDR3, likely reflecting a read error. Because the CDR3's place on the DNA is in doubt, the DNA is left out and the CDR3 is given as listed by TCRdb. The V gene is TRBV2, the J gene TRBJ2-7. The CDR3 is 10 amino acids long, termini counted. Per germline, CDR1 SNHLY and CDR2 FYNNEI. The CDR3 protein is CASTDRSPAS.

In its sample, this clone was seen once. V usage is TRBV11-3 and J usage is TRBJ2-5; D perhaps matches TRBD2 (5 bases). The CDR3 consists of 13 residues. Germline lookup yields CDR1 SGHNT and CDR2 YENEEA. The ends were cut back, 4 bases at V and 1 base at J, with 7 bases in the middle. The CDR3 region is CASSSGLQETQYF. In DNA, the CDR3 is TGTGCCAGCAGCTCAGGACTCCAAGAGACCCAGTACTTC.

V gene TRBV15 combines with J gene TRBJ1-2; unclear D gene. V was cut by 4 bases and J by 5 bases, with 8 bases left in between. The CDR3 has 12 residues. Germline V gene data show CDR1 as LNHNV and CDR2 as YYDKDF (reference sequence). The CDR3 DNA reads as TGTGCCACCAGCACCACAGAGTATGGCTACACCTTC. Protein: CATSTTEYGYTF.

This sequence joins TRBV23-1 and TRBJ2-7; no reliable D call. TRBV23-1 is known as an ORF, though its function is uncertain. The V end was cut by 6 bases, the J end by 6 bases, with 9 bases between. CDR3 length: 11 amino acids. CDR3 residues: CASRDDLEQYF. CDR3 DNA sequence: TGCGCCAGCAGGGACGACCTCGAGCAGTACTTC.